Shown below are 13 T cell receptor beta chains from a single sample sequenced in a study of blood T cell repertoires in COVID-19. Some clones are missing from TCRdb's copy, which holds only in-frame ones; the method was immunoSEQ multiplex PCR. The repertoire holds around 270,000 clones, with approximately 83% as singletons. Material: PBMCs or T cells enriched from blood (not recorded which). The receptors here all came from a woman in her thirties who had recovered from COVID-19.

The V call is TRBV28, the J call TRBJ1-1; a weak D match, TRBD1 (6 bases). The CDR3 covers 14 residues. CDR1 and CDR2 from the germline V gene are MDHEN and SYDVKM. Trimming pared 3 bases from V and 4 bases from J, leaving 12 bases between. CDR3 sequence reads: CASSLSGVSTEAFF. The CDR3, as DNA: TGTGCCAGCAGTTTGTCAGGGGTCAGCACTGAAGCTTTCTTT.

The CDR3 sequence is CASSQELASTDTQYF. The CDR3 nucleotides read TGTGCCAGCAGCCAAGAACTAGCTAGCACAGATACGCAGTATTTT. V usage is TRBV4-2 and J usage is TRBJ2-3; weak D call: TRBD2 (6 bases). From germline, CDR1 is LGHNA and CDR2 YNFKEQ. The length of the CDR3 is 15 residues. Trimming left V 0 bases short and J 0 bases short, with 7 bases between.

This clone has only a few counts. This chain uses TRBV4-1 with TRBJ1-3; 8 positions match TRBD1. CDR3 length: 14 residues. The germline V gene has CDR1 MGHRA and CDR2 YSYEKL. The J segment lost 6 bases and the V segment lost 5 bases, leaving 6 bases of the junction unmatched. The CDR3: CASSAPGQENTIYF. The CDR3 region has the DNA TGCGCCAGCAGCGCACCGGGACAGGAAAACACCATATATTTT.

This clone was detected only a few times. This chain uses TRBV27 with TRBJ2-7, with 11 bases fitting TRBD2. CDR1 MNHEY and CDR2 SMNVEV come from the germline V gene (reference sequence). The CDR3 is 14 residues long. J was trimmed by 4 bases and V by 5 bases; bases with no gene match: 4. This chain's CDR3 is CASSTTSGSYEQYF. The CDR3 bases are TGTGCCAGCAGTACCACTAGCGGGAGTTACGAGCAGTACTTC.

On this clone itself: Relative to the germline gene, one junction end is altered; a read error may explain this. The chain combines TRBV12-3 or TRBV12-4 with TRBJ1-1, with 10 nucleotides matching TRBD1. CDR3 length equals 11 residues. For the CDR3, the DNA is TGTGCCAGCAGTCAGGGGACAGGGGACATCTTT. Protein product: CASSQGTGDIF.

J is TRBJ2-1 and V is TRBV27, with 10 positions matching TRBD2. The CDR3 sequence is 16 residues long. The germline gives CDR1 MNHEY, CDR2 SMNVEV (reference sequence). The junction had 15 bases not matched to a gene; V was cut back by 8 bases and J by 8 bases. The CDR3 loop reads CASHSPSGRWVDEQFF. The CDR3 nucleotides read TGTGCCAGCCACTCACCTAGCGGGAGATGGGTCGATGAGCAGTTCTTC.

There are a few counts of this clone. DNA for the CDR3: TGTGCCAGCAGCGCCCCTAGCGGAGCGCGCACAGATACGCAGTATTTT. Translating it yields CASSAPSGARTDTQYF. The V gene is TRBV7-2, the J gene TRBJ2-3; TRBD2 aligns across 7 bases. Trimming cost V 5 bases and J 1 base; bases outside gene matches: 9. The V gene's germline CDR1 is SGHTA and CDR2 FQGNSA. This CDR3 contains 16 residues.

This chain connects TRBV9 to TRBJ2-7, with D possibly being TRBD1 (5 bases). Trimming cost V 4 bases and J 0 bases, with 11 bases left between them. CDR3 length: 14 residues. CDR1 and CDR2 (germline): SGDLS, YYNGEE. The CDR3 region has the DNA TGTGCCAGCAGCCCTCGACAGAACTCCTACGAGCAGTACTTC. Encoded protein: CASSPRQNSYEQYF.

V usage is TRBV24-1 and J usage is TRBJ2-2; a weak D match, TRBD1 (6 bases). V lost 5 bases and J 3 bases, leaving 9 bases between the germline ends. The CDR3 spans 14 residues. Germline CDR1 and CDR2: KGHDR and SFDVKD. The CDR3 nucleotides read TGTGCCACCAGTGGGGGGCTCGACACCGGGGAGCTGTTTTTT. It specifies CATSGGLDTGELFF.

The chain employs TRBV19 and TRBJ2-2, with D perhaps matching TRBD1 (6 bases). With 7 bases removed from V and 4 bases from J, the gap between germline ends came to 22 bases. The length of the CDR3 is 17 residues. Germline lookup yields CDR1 LNHDA and CDR2 SQIVND (reference sequence). The CDR3 is CASTLSRDIYSTGELFF. CDR3 nucleotides: TGTGCCAGTACCCTATCCCGGGACATATACTCCACCGGGGAGCTGTTTTTT.

The V call is TRBV7-3, the J call TRBJ2-6, with TRBD1 identical over 8 bases. Trimming took 5 bases from V and 0 from J; bases not matched to a gene: 6. CDR3 length: 17 amino acids. Germline V gene lookup returns CDR1 SGHTA and CDR2 FQGTGA. This CDR3 is CASSRTGTASGANVLTF. The DNA for the CDR3 is TGTGCCAGCAGCCGGACAGGGACAGCCTCTGGGGCCAACGTCCTGACTTTC.

This chain connects TRBV11-3 to TRBJ2-2; tentatively, D is TRBD1 (7 bases). This CDR3 is built from 14 residues. Between the trimmed V and J ends, which lost 6 bases and 5 bases, there was a span of 13 bases. Per germline, CDR1 SGHNT and CDR2 YENEEA. CDR3 residues: CASSRDSGTGELFF. CDR3 DNA: TGTGCCAGCAGTCGGGACAGCGGGACCGGGGAGCTGTTTTTT.

Regarding this clone: Other DNA sequences within the sample encode an identical CDR3. CDR3 sequence: CASSLFRGATNEKLFF. Written as DNA, the CDR3 is TGTGCCAGCAGTTTATTTCGGGGGGCGACTAATGAAAAACTGTTTTTT. V is TRBV28 and J is TRBJ1-4; TRBD1 is a possible D gene (6 bases). Germline V CDR1 and CDR2: MDHEN, SYDVKM. CDR3 length: 16 amino acids. Trimming cost V 1 base and J 2 bases, with 11 bases left between them.